This T cell receptor (beta chain) was sequenced during a study of long-term antiretroviral therapy in people with HIV. The V and J ends lost 0 bases and 0 bases respectively, with 11 bases between them. Germline V lookup: CDR1 KGHSH, CDR2 LQKENI. The CDR3 loop spans 16 amino acids. Running of the v3.0 immunoSEQ assay took place at survey level. Clones were read by immunoSEQ multiplex PCR, and TCRdb kept only the in-frame ones, dropping some. This sample has around 26,000 clones, with around 80% found just once. V gene TRBV18 combines with J gene TRBJ1-2; D is undetermined. The source of this sequence is a woman aged 40 to 50 with HIV. Sample: unsorted PBMCs, taken 1.2 years after starting antiretroviral therapy. The DNA for the CDR3 is TGTGCCAGCTCACCACCCCCCCCAGATTCTAACTATGGCTACACCTTC. Translation gives CASSPPPPDSNYGYTF.